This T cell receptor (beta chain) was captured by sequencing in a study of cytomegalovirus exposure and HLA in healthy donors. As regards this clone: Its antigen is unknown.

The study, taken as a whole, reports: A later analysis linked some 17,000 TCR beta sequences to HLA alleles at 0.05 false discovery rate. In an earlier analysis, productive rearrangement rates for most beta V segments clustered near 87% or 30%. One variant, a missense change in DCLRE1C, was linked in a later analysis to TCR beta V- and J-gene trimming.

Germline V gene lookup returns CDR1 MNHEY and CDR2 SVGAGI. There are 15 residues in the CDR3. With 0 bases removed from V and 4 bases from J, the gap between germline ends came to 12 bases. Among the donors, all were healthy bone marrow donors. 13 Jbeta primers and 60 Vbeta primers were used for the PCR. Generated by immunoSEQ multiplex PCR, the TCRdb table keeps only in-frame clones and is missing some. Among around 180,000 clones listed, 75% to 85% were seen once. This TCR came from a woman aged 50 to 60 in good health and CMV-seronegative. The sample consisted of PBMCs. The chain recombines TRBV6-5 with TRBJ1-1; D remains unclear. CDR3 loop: CASSYSILGGTEAFF. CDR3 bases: TGTGCCAGCAGTTACTCGATCTTGGGAGGCACTGAAGCTTTCTTT.